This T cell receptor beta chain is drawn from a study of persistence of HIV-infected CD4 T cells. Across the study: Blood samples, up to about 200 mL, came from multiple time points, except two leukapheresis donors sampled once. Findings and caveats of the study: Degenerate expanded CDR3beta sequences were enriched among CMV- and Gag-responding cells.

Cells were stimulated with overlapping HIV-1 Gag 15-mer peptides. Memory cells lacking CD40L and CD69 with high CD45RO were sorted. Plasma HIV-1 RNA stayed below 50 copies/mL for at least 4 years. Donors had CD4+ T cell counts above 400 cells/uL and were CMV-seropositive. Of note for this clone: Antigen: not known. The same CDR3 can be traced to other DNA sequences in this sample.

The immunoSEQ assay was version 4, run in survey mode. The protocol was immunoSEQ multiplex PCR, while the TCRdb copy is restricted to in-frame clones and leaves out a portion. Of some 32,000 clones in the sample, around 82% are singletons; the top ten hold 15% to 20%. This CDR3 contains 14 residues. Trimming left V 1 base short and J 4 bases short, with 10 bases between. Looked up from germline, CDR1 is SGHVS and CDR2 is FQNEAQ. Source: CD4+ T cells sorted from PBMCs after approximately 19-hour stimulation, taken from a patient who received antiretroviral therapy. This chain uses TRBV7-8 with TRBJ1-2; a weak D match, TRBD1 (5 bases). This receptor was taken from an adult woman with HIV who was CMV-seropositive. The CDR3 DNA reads TGTGCCAGCAGCTTAGGGGGGGGTCGCTATGGCTACACCTTC. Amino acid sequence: CASSLGGGRYGYTF.